This TCR beta chain was profiled in a study of T cells after yellow fever vaccination. The table lists this clonotype with many counts. MiXCR was run by TCRdb on the 5' RACE reads, yielding one entry per CDR3 protein. This sample yields around 340,000 distinct CDR3 sequences, of which 8.7% are seen a single time; 15% to 20% belongs to the top ten. The CDR3 spans 13 residues. Trimming cost V 1 base and J 5 bases; bases outside gene matches: 1. The receptor was derived from a man younger than 30 who received the YFV17D yellow fever vaccine. The specimen was PBMCs, collected on the day of the first yellow fever vaccination. The rearrangement uses TRBV12-3 or TRBV12-4 and TRBJ1-1; 7 bases fit TRBD1. The CDR3 DNA reads TGTGCCAGCAGTTTAGAACAGGGGACTGAAGCTTTCTTT. As protein: CASSLEQGTEAFF.